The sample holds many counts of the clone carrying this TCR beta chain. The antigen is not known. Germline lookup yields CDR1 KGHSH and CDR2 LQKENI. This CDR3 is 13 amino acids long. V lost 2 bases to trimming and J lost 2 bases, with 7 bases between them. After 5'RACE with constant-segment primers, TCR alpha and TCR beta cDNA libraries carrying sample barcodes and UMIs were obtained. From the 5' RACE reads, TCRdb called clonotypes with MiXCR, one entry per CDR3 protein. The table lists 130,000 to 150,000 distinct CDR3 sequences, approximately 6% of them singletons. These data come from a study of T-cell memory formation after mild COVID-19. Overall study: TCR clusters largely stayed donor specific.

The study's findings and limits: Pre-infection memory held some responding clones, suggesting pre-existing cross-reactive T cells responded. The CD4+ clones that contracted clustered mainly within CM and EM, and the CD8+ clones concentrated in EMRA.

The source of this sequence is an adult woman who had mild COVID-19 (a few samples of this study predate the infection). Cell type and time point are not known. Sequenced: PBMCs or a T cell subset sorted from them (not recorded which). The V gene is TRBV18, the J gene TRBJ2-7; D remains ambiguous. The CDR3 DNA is TGTGCCAGCTCACCATCACACACCTACGAGCAGTACTTC. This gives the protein CASSPSHTYEQYF.